The T cell receptor beta chain under discussion was sequenced for a study of blood T cell repertoires in COVID-19. Per germline, CDR1 SGHVS and CDR2 FNYEAQ. The length of the CDR3 is 15 residues. Trimming pared 4 bases from V and 7 bases from J, leaving 19 bases between. Assay used: immunoSEQ multiplex PCR; TCRdb lists only in-frame clones, some missing. The sample contains 450,000 or so clones, roughly 88% of which appear only once. This chain uses TRBV7-6 with TRBJ1-1; D is unclear. Source material: PBMCs or T cells enriched from blood (not recorded which). The receptor was isolated from a man younger than 30 who had recovered from COVID-19. The CDR3 spells CASSSTSRISLEAFF. In DNA form, the CDR3 reads TGTGCCAGCAGCTCCACGTCCAGGATTTCTCTTGAAGCTTTCTTT.